This TCR beta chain was captured by sequencing in a study of blood T cells in healthy people across ages. The authors ran a second PCR of about 7 to 11 cycles using a sample-barcoded 5' primer and a J-beta primer mix. From the 5' RACE reads, TCRdb called clonotypes with MiXCR, one entry per CDR3 protein. Of around 800,000 distinct CDR3 sequences in the sample, about 47% were seen once. The sequence came from a man older than 75 in good health. The sequenced sample consisted of blood.

The CDR3 DNA reads as TGCGCCAGCAGCCTTTCGGGGGTACCACTAATTTACGAGCAGTACTTC. Its protein product is CASSLSGVPLIYEQYF. The chain carries TRBV5-1 and TRBJ2-5, with D possibly matching TRBD2 (6 bases). The assigned J gene may be wrong: the sequence end matches TRBJ2-7 better. Germline V gene sequence: CDR1 SGHRS, CDR2 YFSETQ. The CDR3 is 16 residues long.